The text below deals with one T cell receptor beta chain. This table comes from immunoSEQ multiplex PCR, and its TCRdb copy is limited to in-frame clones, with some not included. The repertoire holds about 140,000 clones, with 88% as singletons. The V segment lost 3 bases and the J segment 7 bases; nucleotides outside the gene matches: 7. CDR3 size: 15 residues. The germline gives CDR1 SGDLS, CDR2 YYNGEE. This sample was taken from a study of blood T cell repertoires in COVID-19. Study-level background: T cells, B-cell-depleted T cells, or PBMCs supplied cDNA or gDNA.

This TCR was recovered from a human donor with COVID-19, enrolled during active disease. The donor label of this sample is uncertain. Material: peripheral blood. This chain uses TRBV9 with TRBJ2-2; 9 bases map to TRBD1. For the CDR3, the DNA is TGTGCCAGCAGCGGGCAACAGGGGGCCCACGGGGAGCTGTTTTTT. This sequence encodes CASSGQQGAHGELFF.